This T cell receptor beta chain originates from a study of blood T cell repertoires in COVID-19. The germline CDR1 and CDR2 sequences are SGHNT and YENEEA. The CDR3 sequence is 14 residues long. V shed 5 bases, J shed 6 bases, and the junction held 6 bases outside the gene matches. The data were produced by immunoSEQ multiplex PCR, yet TCRdb's version contains in-frame clones alone and is incomplete. The sample contains about 210,000 clones, 92% of which appear only once. Sample: peripheral blood. The receptor comes from a young man with acute or convalescent COVID-19. V usage is TRBV11-3 and J usage is TRBJ2-1; 8 bases line up with TRBD2. The CDR3 region is CASSLGGGRNEQFF. DNA of the CDR3: TGTGCCAGCAGCCTAGGCGGGGGGCGCAATGAGCAGTTCTTC. Combining the CDR3 with reference TRBV11-3 and TRBJ2-1 gives the whole variable domain EAGVVQSPRYKIIEKKQPVAFWCNPISGHNTLYWYLQNLGQGPELLIRYENEEAVDDSQLPKDRFSAERLKGVDSTLKIQPAELGDSAVYLCASSLGGGRNEQFFGPGTRLTVL.